What follows are 32 T cell receptor beta chains derived from one specimen sequenced in a study of blood T cell repertoires in COVID-19. Using immunoSEQ multiplex PCR, the repertoire was profiled, and TCRdb retains in-frame clones only, with some absent. The table shows around 170,000 clones, with more than 70% occurring only once. The sequencing sample was made of peripheral blood. The receptors were sampled from a man aged 18 to 30 with active or convalescent COVID-19.

CDR3: CASSPLWGEAGNTIYF. In DNA, the CDR3 is TGTGCCAGCAGTCCCCTATGGGGGGAGGCTGGAAACACCATATATTTT. The chain joins TRBV2 to TRBJ1-3; TRBD1 is a possible D gene (5 bases). CDR1 is SNHLY and CDR2 is FYNNEI in the germline V gene. This CDR3 region has 16 residues. The V end lost 5 bases, the J end lost 2 bases, and 16 bases lay between the germline ends.

The chain employs TRBV6-6 and TRBJ1-2, with a weak D call TRBD1 (5 bases). V gave up 0 bases and J gave up 1 base, with 12 bases separating them. The CDR3 loop spans 16 amino acids. CDR1 MNHNY and CDR2 SVGAGI come from the germline V gene (reference sequence). CDR3 in DNA: TGTGCCAGCAGTTACTCAAGTGACAGCAGTAACTATGGCTACACCTTC. It encodes CASSYSSDSSNYGYTF.

The chain is built from TRBV28 and TRBJ2-6; D not certain. The CDR3 runs 15 residues. Between the trimmed V and J ends, which lost 2 bases and 0 bases, there was a span of 5 bases. Germline-derived CDR1 and CDR2 are MDHEN and SYDVKM. CDR3 protein: CASSLGSSGANVLTF. DNA for the CDR3: TGTGCCAGCAGTTTAGGCAGCTCTGGGGCCAACGTCCTGACTTTC.

This chain uses TRBV28 with TRBJ1-2; D unresolved. Germline-derived CDR1 and CDR2 are MDHEN and SYDVKM. Trimming shortened V by 1 base and J by 3 bases, and 12 bases separated the two germline ends. CDR3 size: 15 residues. The CDR3 DNA reads as TGTGCCAGCAGTTTATTGGGGAGGGCCTACTATGGCTACACCTTC. It yields the protein CASSLLGRAYYGYTF.

The genes are TRBV6-6 and TRBJ1-6, with unresolved D. Between the trimmed V and J ends, which lost 3 bases and 5 bases, there was a span of 8 bases. Germline CDR1 MNHNY, CDR2 SVGAGI (reference sequence). The CDR3 is made up of 14 amino acids. This CDR3 is CASSYTGNNSPLHF. CDR3 DNA sequence: TGTGCCAGCAGTTATACGGGGAATAATTCACCCCTCCACTTT.

The V gene is TRBV6-6, the J gene TRBJ1-1; 8 bases match TRBD1. After removal of 5 bases from V and 4 bases from J, the junction contained 12 bases not matched to a gene. Germline V CDR1 and CDR2: MNHNY, SVGAGI (reference sequence). The CDR3 is made up of 16 amino acids. The CDR3 sequence is CASSPNDRGESTEAFF. The CDR3 nucleotides read TGTGCCAGCAGTCCGAACGACAGGGGAGAAAGCACTGAAGCTTTCTTT.

The rearrangement joins TRBV28 to TRBJ2-7; 8 nucleotides agree with TRBD2. Germline V gene sequence: CDR1 MDHEN, CDR2 SYDVKM. Trimming removed 6 bases from V and 6 bases from J; junction bases left unmatched: 7. The CDR3 consists of 13 residues. The CDR3 DNA follows: TGTGCCAGCAGGCTCCCGGGAGGGCGCGAGCAGTACTTC. This translates into CASRLPGGREQYF.

This clone was counted once. The genes are TRBV7-9 and TRBJ2-1; 8 nucleotides match TRBD1. The CDR3 spans 14 residues. After removal of 5 bases from V and 10 bases from J, the junction contained 10 bases not matched to a gene. Germline lookup yields CDR1 SEHNR and CDR2 FQNEAQ (reference sequence). The CDR3 nucleotides read TGTGCCAGCAGCGACAACAGGGGGTGGGAAGAGCAGTTCTTC. The encoded protein is CASSDNRGWEEQFF.

The rearrangement uses TRBV13 and TRBJ1-3; D might be TRBD1 (5 bases). CDR1 is PRHDT and CDR2 is FYEKMQ in the germline V gene (reference sequence). This CDR3 has 16 amino acids. The V end lost 1 base, the J end lost 0 bases, and 10 bases lay between the germline ends. The CDR3 loop is CASSLVDSFSGNTIYF. The DNA of the CDR3 is TGTGCCAGCAGCTTAGTTGACAGCTTCTCTGGAAACACCATATATTTT.

This chain links TRBV5-4 with TRBJ1-1; possibly TRBD1 for D (5 bases). The CDR3 is 12 amino acids. Between the trimmed V and J ends, which lost 1 base and 8 bases, there was a span of 9 bases. From germline, CDR1 is SGHNT and CDR2 YYREEE (reference sequence). The CDR3, as DNA: TGTGCCAGCAGCTTGCACACAGGAGAAGCTTTCTTT. It specifies CASSLHTGEAFF.

The J gene is TRBJ2-7, the V gene TRBV19; TRBD1 matches 8 bases. The CDR3 has 13 residues. CDR1 is LNHDA, CDR2 SQIVND, per germline (reference sequence). Losses at the gene ends were 6 bases for V and 4 bases for J; bases not matched to a gene: 5. The CDR3 spells CASSPGQAYEQYF. The CDR3 DNA follows: TGTGCCAGTAGCCCGGGACAGGCTTACGAGCAGTACTTC.

This chain links TRBV19 with TRBJ1-6; TRBD1 aligns across 7 bases. CDR1 and CDR2 (germline): LNHDA, SQIVND (reference sequence). Losses at the gene ends were 3 bases for V and 10 bases for J; bases not matched to a gene: 0. CDR3 size: 12 residues. The CDR3 region is CASSIRGSPLHF. The CDR3 DNA follows: TGTGCCAGTAGTATCAGGGGGTCACCCCTCCACTTT.

On this clone: This may come from a read error, since a much larger clone is one base off. The chain uses TRBV7-2 and TRBJ1-5; a weak D match, TRBD1 (6 bases). V gave up 2 bases and J gave up 4 bases, with 6 bases separating them. The CDR3 extends over 13 amino acids. Germline-derived CDR1 and CDR2 are SGHTA and FQGNSA. CDR3 DNA: TGTGCCAGCAGCTTACAGGGGAATCAGCCCCAGCATTTT. Translation: CASSLQGNQPQHF.

The V gene is TRBV19, the J gene TRBJ1-2, with 9 bases that match TRBD1. Germline V CDR1 and CDR2: LNHDA, SQIVND (reference sequence). There are 14 residues in the CDR3. V was pared by 4 bases and J by 4 bases, with 4 bases of the junction left unmatched. CDR3 DNA sequence: TGTGCCAGTAGTAAAGGACAGGGGACCTATGGCTACACCTTC. Amino acid sequence: CASSKGQGTYGYTF.

This sequence joins TRBV6-5 and TRBJ1-2, with D possibly TRBD1 on 5 matching bases. This CDR3 contains 14 residues. Germline values: CDR1 MNHEY, CDR2 SVGAGI. V was clipped by 4 bases and J by 4 bases, with 13 bases between them. The chain's CDR3 is CASSSGSLRYGYTF. CDR3 DNA sequence: TGTGCCAGCAGTTCAGGGTCCCTTCGCTATGGCTACACCTTC.

V gene TRBV6-2 or TRBV6-3 combines with J gene TRBJ1-2, with D possibly matching TRBD1 (5 bases). Germline V gene sequence: CDR1 MNHEY, CDR2 SVGEGT. Trimming took off 0 bases at V and 8 bases at J, with 10 bases between the two ends. The CDR3 is 13 amino acids. DNA of the CDR3: TGTGCCAGCAGTTACTCAGACCGGACAGGCTACACCTTC. Residues: CASSYSDRTGYTF.

This clone appeared once. The J gene is TRBJ2-5, the V gene TRBV19; the D gene is possibly TRBD2 (6 bases). Germline loops: CDR1 LNHDA, CDR2 SQIVND (reference sequence). The length of the CDR3 is 15 residues. V lost 4 bases and J 1 base, leaving 13 bases between the germline ends. The CDR3 loop reads CASSTLAAPQETQYF. The CDR3 coding sequence is TGTGCCAGTAGTACCTTAGCGGCCCCCCAAGAGACCCAGTACTTC.

The genes are TRBV24-1 and TRBJ2-3; 8 nucleotides match TRBD1. Per the germline V gene, CDR1 is KGHDR and CDR2 is SFDVKD. The V segment lost 5 bases and the J segment 2 bases; nucleotides outside the gene matches: 14. CDR3 length equals 18 residues. The CDR3 here is CATSGRPGRQGSTDTQYF. CDR3 DNA: TGTGCCACCAGTGGGCGGCCTGGAAGACAGGGGTCCACAGATACGCAGTATTTT.

The genes are TRBV5-1 and TRBJ2-2, with 8 bases matching TRBD1. This CDR3 is built from 16 residues. Germline CDR1 SGHRS, CDR2 YFSETQ. J lost 5 bases, V lost 3 bases, and 9 bases had no gene match. CDR3 DNA sequence: TGCGCCAGCAGCTCCCGATACACAGGGGGAACCGGGGAGCTGTTTTTT. Its protein product is CASSSRYTGGTGELFF.

This sequence joins TRBV5-1 and TRBJ2-7, with a tentative D call TRBD1 (5 bases). Germline V gene sequence: CDR1 SGHRS, CDR2 YFSETQ. V lost 0 bases, J lost 1 base, and 14 bases lay in between. This CDR3 spans 16 amino acids. The CDR3 DNA follows: TGCGCCAGCAGCTTGGGAAGACAGCTGGGGTCCTACGAGCAGTACTTC. Translating it yields CASSLGRQLGSYEQYF. The variable domain in full, with the rest retrieved from reference TRBV5-1 and TRBJ2-7, is KAGVTQTPRYLIKTRGQQVTLSCSPISGHRSVSWYQQTPGQGLQFLFEYFSETQRNKGNFPGRFSGRQFSNSRSEMNVSTLELGDSALYLCASSLGRQLGSYEQYFGPGTRLTVT.

This chain uses TRBV11-2 with TRBJ2-5; unclear D gene. The CDR3 is 17 residues long. Germline values: CDR1 SGHAT, CDR2 FQNNGV. V lost 1 base to trimming and J lost 5 bases, with 20 bases between them. Written as DNA, the CDR3 is TGTGCCAGCAGCTTAGGCTATCGACGGGTCCTATATGAGACCCAGTACTTC. Translated: CASSLGYRRVLYETQYF.

V and J are TRBV2 and TRBJ2-5; tentative D call: TRBD1 (7 bases). The germline gives CDR1 SNHLY, CDR2 FYNNEI. Trimming stripped 2 bases from V and 5 bases from J, with 12 bases between. There are 14 residues in the CDR3. The CDR3 spells CASSEIAGGETQYF. The CDR3, as DNA: TGTGCCAGCAGTGAAATTGCAGGGGGGGAGACCCAGTACTTC.

The chain is built from TRBV4-2 and TRBJ2-3, with 16 bases that match TRBD2. V lost 0 bases, J lost 2 bases, and 5 bases stayed unmatched. The germline CDR1 and CDR2 sequences are LGHNA and YNFKEQ. The CDR3 spans 19 residues. CDR3 in amino acids: CASSQDGTSGRALTDTQYF. The DNA of the CDR3 is TGTGCCAGCAGCCAAGACGGGACTAGCGGGAGGGCCCTCACAGATACGCAGTATTTT.

DNA for the CDR3: TGCGCCAGCAGCTTACAAGTTAGCGGGGGGCTTAGCACAGATACGCAGTATTTT. It translates to CASSLQVSGGLSTDTQYF. The chain employs TRBV5-1 and TRBJ2-3; the match to TRBD2 covers 10 bases. This CDR3 region has 18 residues. Trimming removed 2 bases from V and 0 bases from J; junction bases left unmatched: 9. The germline V gene has CDR1 SGHRS and CDR2 YFSETQ.

The table lists this clone with a count of one. The V call is TRBV29-1, the J call TRBJ1-1; 12 bases align to TRBD1. This CDR3 is 16 amino acids long. Germline V gene data show CDR1 as SQVTM and CDR2 as ANQGSEA. Trimming took 7 bases from V and 2 from J; bases not matched to a gene: 11. The chain's CDR3 is CSAVRRDRGPNTEAFF. CDR3 DNA sequence: TGCAGCGCCGTTCGCCGGGACAGGGGGCCCAACACTGAAGCTTTCTTT.

The V gene is TRBV5-1, the J gene TRBJ1-1; D unclear. This CDR3 contains 13 residues. Germline CDR1 SGHRS, CDR2 YFSETQ. The V and J ends lost 1 base and 1 base respectively, with 5 bases between them. The CDR3 protein is CASSLHGNTEAFF. The CDR3, as DNA: TGCGCCAGCAGCTTGCACGGGAACACTGAAGCTTTCTTT. The full variable domain, with the rest looked up from reference TRBV5-1 and TRBJ1-1, is KAGVTQTPRYLIKTRGQQVTLSCSPISGHRSVSWYQQTPGQGLQFLFEYFSETQRNKGNFPGRFSGRQFSNSRSEMNVSTLELGDSALYLCASSLHGNTEAFFGQGTRLTVV.

The chain recombines TRBV28 with TRBJ2-1; 15 bases are a match to TRBD2. Trimming cost V 8 bases and J 4 bases; bases outside gene matches: 3. Germline V lookup: CDR1 MDHEN, CDR2 SYDVKM. The CDR3 totals 15 residues. CDR3 region: CASRGTSGGYNEQFF. For the CDR3, the DNA is TGTGCCAGCCGCGGGACTAGCGGGGGGTACAATGAGCAGTTCTTC.

V and J are TRBV4-1 and TRBJ1-2; D not resolved. Germline V gene data show CDR1 as MGHRA and CDR2 as YSYEKL. With 0 bases removed from V and 3 bases from J, the gap between germline ends came to 5 bases. The CDR3 is 13 residues long. The CDR3 loop is CASSQERYYGYTF. CDR3 coding DNA: TGCGCCAGCAGCCAAGAACGGTACTATGGCTACACCTTC.

The chain links TRBV5-1 to TRBJ1-4; D is perhaps TRBD1 (5 bases). The CDR3 has 15 residues. V was clipped by 4 bases and J by 8 bases, with 18 bases between them. The germline V gene has CDR1 SGHRS and CDR2 YFSETQ. Here the CDR3 reads CASSTLGGTGEKLFF. The CDR3 DNA is TGCGCCAGCAGCACGTTGGGGGGGACCGGGGAAAAACTGTTTTTT.

The rearrangement joins TRBV7-2 to TRBJ2-7; TRBD2 matches at 8 bases. Germline values: CDR1 SGHTA, CDR2 FQGNSA. Trimming took 3 bases from V and 2 from J; bases not matched to a gene: 3. This CDR3 is 14 amino acids long. The CDR3 sequence: CASSFSRGAYEQYF. CDR3 in DNA: TGTGCCAGCAGCTTCTCGCGGGGGGCCTACGAGCAGTACTTC.

The V call is TRBV5-1, the J call TRBJ2-7, with D unclear. CDR3 length: 14 amino acids. Trimming took off 0 bases at V and 3 bases at J, with 10 bases between the two ends. Germline lookup yields CDR1 SGHRS and CDR2 YFSETQ. CDR3 residues: CASSLDASSYEQYF. The CDR3 nucleotides are TGCGCCAGCAGCTTGGATGCTAGTAGCTACGAGCAGTACTTC.

This clone was observed a single time. This sample includes further DNA sequences coding for the same CDR3. This sequence joins TRBV11-2 and TRBJ1-1; 7 positions agree with TRBD1. CDR1 is SGHAT and CDR2 is FQNNGV in the germline V gene. The ends lost 5 bases at V and 3 bases at J; junction bases unmatched: 3. The CDR3 spans 13 residues. CDR3 loop: CASSLDRDTEAFF. DNA of the CDR3: TGTGCCAGCAGCCTTGACAGGGACACTGAAGCTTTCTTT.